What follows are 30 T cell receptor beta chains derived from one specimen sequenced in a study of T cell responses to AZD1222 COVID-19 vaccine. Clones were read by immunoSEQ multiplex PCR, and TCRdb kept only the in-frame ones, dropping some. The profile covers about 180,000 clones, with around nine tenths appearing a single time and approximately 1.8% taken by the ten largest. Sequenced material: peripheral blood, taken 28 days after the second AZD1222 dose. The receptors stem from an adult who received the AZD1222 COVID-19 vaccine.

V is TRBV6-6 and J is TRBJ2-1; TRBD1 might be the D (7 bases). The CDR3 loop spans 15 amino acids. Germline CDR1 reads MNHNY; CDR2 reads SVGAGI (reference sequence). Trimming removed 5 bases from V and 6 bases from J, with 17 bases in between. CDR3 coding DNA: TGTGCCAGCAGTCGGCTTCGACAGGGAGGCAATGAGCAGTTCTTC. It encodes CASSRLRQGGNEQFF.

The chain uses TRBV5-1 and TRBJ1-1, with a tentative D call TRBD1 (6 bases). The germline CDR1 and CDR2 sequences are SGHRS and YFSETQ. This CDR3 is built from 14 residues. V dropped 4 bases and J dropped 5 bases, with 15 bases sitting between them. The CDR3 bases are TGCGCCAGCAGCAAAGATGGACAGTCGACTGAAGCTTTCTTT. Its protein product is CASSKDGQSTEAFF.

J is TRBJ2-7 and V is TRBV5-4; 7 nucleotides align to TRBD1. Per the germline V gene, CDR1 is SGHNT and CDR2 is YYREEE (reference sequence). V shed 3 bases and J 0 bases; nucleotides not matched to a gene: 9. The CDR3 runs to 16 residues. The CDR3 loop is CASSSGTVRSSYEQYF. The DNA of the CDR3 is TGTGCCAGCAGCTCCGGGACAGTGAGGAGCTCCTACGAGCAGTACTTC. Based on the CDR3 plus reference TRBV5-4 and TRBJ2-7, the full variable domain is ETGVTQSPTHLIKTRGQQVTLRCSSQSGHNTVSWYQQALGQGPQFIFQYYREEENGRGNFPPRFSGLQFPNYSSELNVNALELDDSALYLCASSSGTVRSSYEQYFGPGTRLTVT.

The chain employs TRBV12-3 or TRBV12-4 and TRBJ1-2, with D unclear. The CDR3 contains 12 residues. V lost 7 bases, J lost 5 bases, and 11 bases lay in between. CDR3 in DNA: TGTGCCAGCAAACAAGATGGTTATGGCTACACCTTC. It encodes CASKQDGYGYTF.

The chain recombines TRBV11-2 with TRBJ1-1; D possibly corresponds to TRBD1 (5 bases). From germline, CDR1 is SGHAT and CDR2 FQNNGV. V lost 6 bases and J lost 1, with 12 bases in between. This CDR3 comprises 14 residues. The CDR3 DNA reads as TGTGCCAGCAGTTCTGGGGCCCCGAACACTGAAGCTTTCTTT. Translated, it gives CASSSGAPNTEAFF.

The rearrangement joins TRBV19 to TRBJ2-4; D not certain. The V gene's germline CDR1 is LNHDA and CDR2 SQIVND (reference sequence). The CDR3 length is 15 residues. Deletions cut 10 bases from V and 0 bases from J, with 16 bases between. CDR3 bases: TGTGCCACCCGTCCAGGAGCCCTAGCCAAAAACATTCAGTACTTC. Translated, it gives CATRPGALAKNIQYF.

The chain joins TRBV5-1 to TRBJ1-2; the D gene is possibly TRBD1 (5 bases). V was cut by 4 bases and J by 6 bases, with 13 bases left in between. The CDR3 contains 13 residues. The germline CDR1 and CDR2 sequences are SGHRS and YFSETQ. CDR3 residues: CASSTGTEHGYTF. CDR3 sequence (DNA): TGCGCCAGCAGCACGGGGACGGAGCATGGCTACACCTTC.

A few counts support this clone. The chain joins TRBV11-2 to TRBJ2-3; tentatively, D is TRBD2 (5 bases). Germline V gene lookup returns CDR1 SGHAT and CDR2 FQNNGV. This CDR3 spans 13 amino acids. Trimming shortened V by 1 base and J by 8 bases, and 10 bases separated the two germline ends. The DNA of the CDR3 is TGTGCCAGCAGCTTAGGCTATGAGGGTACGCAGTATTTT. Translated, it gives CASSLGYEGTQYF.

This clone has a handful of counts. This sequence joins TRBV7-6 and TRBJ2-5, with D perhaps given as TRBD1 or TRBD2 (6 bases each). This CDR3 spans 15 amino acids. Per the germline V gene, CDR1 is SGHVS and CDR2 is FNYEAQ. The germline V and J ends were trimmed by 8 bases and 2 bases, with 18 bases remaining between them. DNA of the CDR3: TGTGCCAGCTCGAGGGGGGCAGGGGAGCAAGAGACCCAGTACTTC. It specifies CASSRGAGEQETQYF.

The rearrangement uses TRBV2 and TRBJ2-1, with 10 bases that match TRBD2. Trimming at V came to 6 bases and at J to 6 bases, leaving 8 bases not matched to a gene. In germline, CDR1 is SNHLY, CDR2 FYNNEI. The CDR3 covers 15 residues. The CDR3 DNA sequence: TGTGCCAGCAGCAAAAGGGGGACTAGCGCCAATGAGCAGTTCTTC. It codes for CASSKRGTSANEQFF.

In this sample, this clone turned up once. V usage is TRBV30 and J usage is TRBJ2-3, with D tentatively TRBD2 (5 bases). Germline lookup yields CDR1 GTSNPN and CDR2 SVGIG (reference sequence). The CDR3 runs 15 residues. V gave up 5 bases and J gave up 6 bases, with 21 bases separating them. The CDR3 sequence is CAWGGFRRTGDTQYF. CDR3 bases: TGTGCCTGGGGCGGATTTCGGAGAACGGGGGATACGCAGTATTTT.

The gene calls are TRBV19 and TRBJ2-1; D ambiguous. The CDR3 contains 15 residues. With 4 bases removed from V and 0 bases from J, the gap between germline ends came to 10 bases. Looked up from germline, CDR1 is LNHDA and CDR2 is SQIVND (reference sequence). CDR3: CASSSGIFSYNEQFF. The CDR3 coding sequence is TGTGCCAGTAGTAGTGGGATTTTCTCCTACAATGAGCAGTTCTTC.

The V gene is TRBV2, the J gene TRBJ2-7, with 12 bases matching TRBD2. The length of the CDR3 is 16 residues. V lost 6 bases and J lost 3; bases outside the gene matches: 9. The germline V gene encodes CDR1 SNHLY and CDR2 FYNNEI. The CDR3 sequence is CASRGTSGRYLYEQYF. The CDR3 nucleotides read TGTGCCAGCAGGGGGACTAGCGGGCGCTACCTCTACGAGCAGTACTTC.

This chain connects TRBV7-9 to TRBJ1-1; D is possibly TRBD1 (6 bases). The length of the CDR3 is 14 residues. CDR1 is SEHNR and CDR2 is FQNEAQ in the germline V gene (reference sequence). Trimming pared 1 base from V and 6 bases from J, leaving 12 bases between. CDR3: CASSLVGARSEAFF. The DNA for the CDR3 is TGTGCCAGCAGCTTAGTGGGGGCACGGTCTGAAGCTTTCTTT.

The chain has TRBV6-5 and TRBJ1-6; D gene ambiguous. The V end lost 9 bases, the J end lost 6 bases, and 12 bases lay between the germline ends. The CDR3 spans 13 residues. Germline-derived CDR1 and CDR2 are MNHEY and SVGAGI. The CDR3: CARDSKGNSPLHF. The CDR3 region has the DNA TGTGCCAGAGACTCGAAGGGTAATTCACCCCTCCACTTT.

The J gene is TRBJ2-7, the V gene TRBV6-2 or TRBV6-3; no reliable D call. This CDR3 region has 13 residues. The V end was cut by 4 bases, the J end by 1 base, with 8 bases between. Germline lookup yields CDR1 MNHEY and CDR2 SVGEGT. The CDR3 nucleotides are TGTGCCAGCAGTTCCCGACTTTCCTACGAGCAGTACTTC. The encoded protein is CASSSRLSYEQYF.

This chain connects TRBV9 to TRBJ2-7; D possibly matches TRBD1 or TRBD2 (6 bases each). CDR1 is SGDLS and CDR2 is YYNGEE in the germline V gene. The CDR3 is made up of 13 amino acids. The V and J ends lost 0 bases and 7 bases respectively, with 11 bases between them. The CDR3 loop reads CASSVAGGGEQYF. The CDR3, as DNA: TGTGCCAGCAGCGTAGCTGGAGGGGGGGAGCAGTACTTC.

The rearrangement joins TRBV7-8 to TRBJ1-5, with TRBD1 matching 8 bases. V shed 5 bases, J shed 5 bases, and the junction held 11 bases outside the gene matches. The CDR3 runs to 16 residues. Germline loops: CDR1 SGHVS, CDR2 FQNEAQ. The CDR3 protein is CASSAGDRSFHQPQHF. For the CDR3, the DNA is TGTGCCAGCAGCGCCGGGGACAGGAGTTTTCATCAGCCCCAGCATTTT.

Notes on this clone: Within the sample, other DNA sequences also encode this same CDR3. The chain joins TRBV3-1 (or the pseudogene TRBV3-2) to TRBJ2-7; D not resolved. The CDR3 loop spans 12 amino acids. Germline CDR1 LGHDT, CDR2 YNNKEL (reference sequence). V lost 1 base, J lost 4 bases, and 5 bases lay in between. The CDR3 loop is CASSQVGYEQYF. In DNA, the CDR3 is TGTGCCAGCAGCCAAGTAGGGTACGAGCAGTACTTC.

This sequence joins TRBV6-5 and TRBJ2-7; 7 bases line up with TRBD2. This CDR3 has 14 amino acids. V gave up 7 bases and J gave up 0 bases; unmatched junction bases: 6. CDR1 and CDR2 (germline): MNHEY, SVGAGI. DNA for the CDR3: TGTGCCAGCACCAGAGCGGGAAGCTCCTACGAGCAGTACTTC. This gives the protein CASTRAGSSYEQYF.

The chain has TRBV5-4 and TRBJ2-4, with D unclear. The CDR3 covers 15 residues. Germline lookup yields CDR1 SGHNT and CDR2 YYREEE (reference sequence). V lost 3 bases to trimming and J lost 2 bases, with 12 bases between them. This CDR3 reads CASSSRTGSKNIQYF. For the CDR3, the DNA is TGTGCCAGCAGCTCCCGTACTGGTTCCAAAAACATTCAGTACTTC.

This clone has just one count. This rearrangement joins TRBV5-6 to TRBJ1-2; possibly TRBD1 for D (6 bases). The CDR3 spans 13 residues. Germline-derived CDR1 and CDR2 are SGHDT and YYEEEE. V was pared by 0 bases and J by 8 bases, with 11 bases between. For the CDR3, the DNA is TGTGCCAGCAGCTTGGGACAGGACCGGGGCTACACCTTC. Residues: CASSLGQDRGYTF.

The chain carries TRBV6-4 and TRBJ2-7; D unclear. V was shortened by 2 bases and J by 7 bases, with 0 bases between the two germline ends. This CDR3 comprises 9 residues. Germline-derived CDR1 and CDR2 are MRHNA and SNTAGT. Written as DNA, the CDR3 is TGTGCCAGCAGTGACGAGCAGTACTTC. This gives the protein CASSDEQYF.

The genes are TRBV11-2 and TRBJ1-6, with 7 bases fitting TRBD1. The junction had 5 bases not matched to a gene; V was cut back by 0 bases and J by 9 bases. The CDR3 covers 15 residues. Germline-derived CDR1 and CDR2 are SGHAT and FQNNGV. The CDR3 nucleotides are TGTGCCAGCAGCTTAGATACAGGGGTGCCTTCACCCCTCCACTTT. This gives the protein CASSLDTGVPSPLHF. Full variable domain (rest looked up from reference TRBV11-2 and TRBJ1-6): EAGVAQSPRYKIIEKRQSVAFWCNPISGHATLYWYQQILGQGPKLLIQFQNNGVVDDSQLPKDRFSAERLKGVDSTLKIQPAKLEDSAVYLCASSLDTGVPSPLHFGNGTRLTVT.

V is TRBV3-1 (or the pseudogene TRBV3-2) and J is TRBJ2-7; D call uncertain. The V end was cut by 4 bases, the J end by 3 bases, with 19 bases between. The CDR3 consists of 16 residues. The germline V gene encodes CDR1 LGHDT and CDR2 YNNKEL (reference sequence). The CDR3 bases are TGTGCCAGCAGCCCCGTATCCCCGAGACAACGCTACGAGCAGTACTTC. Its translation: CASSPVSPRQRYEQYF.

The chain uses TRBV9 and TRBJ1-6; D not certain. The CDR3 sequence is 15 residues long. Trimming shortened V by 0 bases and J by 7 bases, and 11 bases separated the two germline ends. CDR1 and CDR2 (germline): SGDLS, YYNGEE. The CDR3 DNA reads TGTGCCAGCAGCGTAGATTCGGGCCAGAATTCACCCCTCCACTTT. This encodes CASSVDSGQNSPLHF.

As for this clone: A junction end diverges from the germline sequence, so it may reflect a read error. This chain links TRBV9 with TRBJ1-5; D gene uncertain. Germline lookup yields CDR1 SGDLS and CDR2 YYNGEE. This CDR3 contains 13 residues. In DNA form, the CDR3 reads TGTGCCAGCAGCCCCACCGAATACAGCCCCCCGCATTTT. Translated, it gives CASSPTEYSPPHF.

This clone occurred once. The chain employs TRBV5-1 and TRBJ2-1; D might be TRBD1 (6 bases). The germline V gene has CDR1 SGHRS and CDR2 YFSETQ. Trimming shortened V by 3 bases and J by 9 bases, and 19 bases separated the two germline ends. This CDR3 has 15 residues. CDR3 amino acids: CASSYTGRSAGEQFF. CDR3 DNA sequence: TGCGCCAGCAGCTACACAGGGCGGAGTGCAGGTGAGCAGTTCTTC.

The chain carries TRBV2 and TRBJ2-3; D unresolved. CDR1 and CDR2 from the germline V gene are SNHLY and FYNNEI. The V gene lost 8 bases and the J gene lost 6 bases, with 24 bases spanning the gap. The CDR3 sequence is 16 residues long. CDR3 loop: CASENRVLKDNDTQYF. The CDR3 bases are TGTGCCAGCGAAAACCGCGTCCTCAAAGATAACGATACGCAGTATTTT.

This chain connects TRBV18 to TRBJ1-6; 10 nucleotides agree with TRBD1. With V trimmed by 5 bases and J by 7 bases, 5 bases remained unmatched. CDR1 is KGHSH, CDR2 LQKENI, per germline. The CDR3 loop spans 15 amino acids. The CDR3 reads CASSTGTGENSPLHF. DNA for the CDR3: TGTGCCAGCTCAACCGGGACAGGGGAAAATTCACCCCTCCACTTT. Supplemented by reference TRBV18 and TRBJ1-6, the full variable domain reads NAGVMQNPRHLVRRRGQEARLRCSPMKGHSHVYWYRQLPEEGLKFMVYLQKENIIDESGMPKERFSAEFPKEGPSILRIQQVVRGDSAAYFCASSTGTGENSPLHFGNGTRLTVT.